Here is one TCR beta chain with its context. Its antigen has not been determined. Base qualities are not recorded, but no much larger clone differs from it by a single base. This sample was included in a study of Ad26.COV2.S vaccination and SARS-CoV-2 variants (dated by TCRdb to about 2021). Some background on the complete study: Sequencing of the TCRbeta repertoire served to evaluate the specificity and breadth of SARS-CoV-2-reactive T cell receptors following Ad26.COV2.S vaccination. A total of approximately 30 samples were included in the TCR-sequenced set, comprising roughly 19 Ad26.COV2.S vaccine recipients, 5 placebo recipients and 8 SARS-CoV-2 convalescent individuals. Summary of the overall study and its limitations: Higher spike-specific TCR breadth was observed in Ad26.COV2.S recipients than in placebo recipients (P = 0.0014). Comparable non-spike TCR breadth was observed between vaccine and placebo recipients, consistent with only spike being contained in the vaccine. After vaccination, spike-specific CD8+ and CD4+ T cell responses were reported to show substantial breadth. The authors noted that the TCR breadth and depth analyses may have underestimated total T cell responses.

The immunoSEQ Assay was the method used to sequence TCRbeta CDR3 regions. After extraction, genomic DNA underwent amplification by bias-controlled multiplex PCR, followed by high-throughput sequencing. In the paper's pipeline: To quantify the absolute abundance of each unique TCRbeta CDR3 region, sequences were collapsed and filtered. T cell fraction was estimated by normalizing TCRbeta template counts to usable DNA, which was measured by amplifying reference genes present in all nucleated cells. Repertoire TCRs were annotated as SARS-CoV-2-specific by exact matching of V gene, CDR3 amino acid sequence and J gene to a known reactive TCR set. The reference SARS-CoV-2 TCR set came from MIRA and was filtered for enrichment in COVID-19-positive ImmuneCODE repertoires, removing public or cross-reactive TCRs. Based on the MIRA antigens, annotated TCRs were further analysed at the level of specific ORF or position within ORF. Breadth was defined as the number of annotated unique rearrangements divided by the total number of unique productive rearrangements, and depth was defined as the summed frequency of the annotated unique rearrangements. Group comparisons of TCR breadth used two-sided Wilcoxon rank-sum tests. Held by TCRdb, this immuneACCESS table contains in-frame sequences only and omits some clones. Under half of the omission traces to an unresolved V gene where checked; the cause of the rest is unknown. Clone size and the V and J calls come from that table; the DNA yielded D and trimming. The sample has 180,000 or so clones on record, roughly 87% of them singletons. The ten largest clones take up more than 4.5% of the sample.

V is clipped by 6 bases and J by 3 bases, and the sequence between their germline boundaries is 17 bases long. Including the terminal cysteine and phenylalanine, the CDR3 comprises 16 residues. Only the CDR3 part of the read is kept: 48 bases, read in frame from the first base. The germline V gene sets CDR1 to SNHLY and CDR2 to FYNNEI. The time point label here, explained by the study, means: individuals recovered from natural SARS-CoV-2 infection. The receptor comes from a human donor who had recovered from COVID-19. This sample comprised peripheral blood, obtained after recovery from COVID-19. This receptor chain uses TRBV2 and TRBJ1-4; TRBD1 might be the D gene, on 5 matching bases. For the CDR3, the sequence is CASRPGTRAANEKLFF. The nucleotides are TGTGCCAGCAGGCCCGGGACCCGAGCAGCTAATGAAAAACTGTTTTTT. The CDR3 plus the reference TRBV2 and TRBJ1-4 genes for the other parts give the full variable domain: EPEVTQTPSHQVTQMGQEVILRCVPISNHLYFYWYRQILGQKVEFLVSFYNNEISEKSEIFDDQFSVERPDGSNFTLKIRSTKLEDSAMYFCASRPGTRAANEKLFFGSGTQLSVL.